This TCR beta chain came from a study of tumor and adjacent non-tumor tissue in lung cancer. RNA was extracted from bulk tissue without any cell sorting. This non-tumor lung sample came from over 3 cm beyond the tumor edge. TCRbeta libraries were built with three rounds of nested PCR, modified from ARM-PCR. One entry per CDR3 protein, called by TCRdb with MiXCR from the multiplex PCR reads. This table has about 44,000 distinct CDR3 sequences, around 60% appearing once. Unmatched junction bases numbered 23, after V lost 6 bases and J lost 0 bases. The CDR3 extends over 21 amino acids. Germline lookup yields CDR1 MDHEN and CDR2 SYDVKM. This clonotype was counted at least ten times.

Sample: distant non-tumor lung tissue. This TCR derives from a woman between 70 and 85 years old with non-small cell lung cancer. The chain has TRBV28 and TRBJ1-5; TRBD1 matches at 7 bases. Here the CDR3 reads CASRNRQGPQFYKDSNQPQHF. The CDR3 DNA follows: TGTGCCAGCAGAAATCGACAGGGCCCTCAATTCTATAAGGATAGCAATCAGCCCCAGCATTTT.